Listed below are T cell receptor beta chains from one sample, sequenced in a study of glioma-infiltrating T cells. TCRdb re-derived calls from the multiplex PCR reads in MiXCR, one entry per CDR3 protein. This sample has under 200,000 distinct CDR3 sequences, with around 40% found just once. Material: glioma tissue, nonneoplastic brain tissue, or PBMCs (not recorded which). These TCRs come from a human donor with low-grade glioma or glioblastoma, undergoing nonglioma brain surgery, or in good health (not recorded which). Each CDR3 is given with its conserved first and last residue. Each record gives: V gene, CDR3 length, D gene, J gene, clone size, CDR3 DNA, CDR3 protein. D genes are given only for firm matches. Size values are once, few and many counts, or a class for expanded clones, and some rows have none.

>TRBV6-1|14|.|TRBJ2-7|many
TGTGCCAGCACCGTTGACGGGATTTCCTACGAGCAGTACTTC
CASTVDGISYEQYF
>TRBV2|11|.|TRBJ2-1|many
TGTGCCAGCAGGAGTAGAGATGAGCAGTTCTTC
CASRSRDEQFF
>TRBV6-1|14|TRBD1|TRBJ2-3|.
TGTGCCTGGAGTGTCGGACAGGGGGAAGATACGCAGTATTTT
CAWSVGQGEDTQYF
>TRBV4-1|15|.|TRBJ2-5|.
TGCGCCAGCAGCCAAGATGGGACTGCCCAAGAGACCCAGTACTTC
CASSQDGTAQETQYF
>TRBV4-2|13|.|TRBJ2-1|few
TGTGCCAGCAGCCAGGTCTCATACAATGAGCAGTTCTTC
CASSQVSYNEQFF
>TRBV28|15|.|TRBJ1-5|many
TGTGCCAGCACCCCAAGGGTTTGGGTCAATCAGCCCCAGCATTTT
CASTPRVWVNQPQHF
>TRBV19|23|TRBD1|TRBJ1-5|.
TGTGCCAGTAGTCCCTCGGACAGGGGTACAAATAGGGTAGGGGTATCGAGCAATCAGCCCCAGCATTTT
CASSPSDRGTNRVGVSSNQPQHF
>TRBV7-8|15|TRBD1|TRBJ2-7|many
TGTGCCAGCAGCTTAGTTGGGACAGCCTACCACGAGCAGTACTTC
CASSLVGTAYHEQYF
>TRBV20-1|14|TRBD2|TRBJ2-7|many
TGCAGTGCTAGGGCTTTAGCGGGAGGGCTCGAGCAGTACTTC
CSARALAGGLEQYF
>TRBV11-2|13|.|TRBJ1-1|many
TGTGCCAGCAACAACCTGCGCCGCGGGGAAACTTTCTTT
CASNNLRRGETFF
>TRBV18|13|.|TRBJ2-5|.
TGTGCCAGCTCACCAGCCGGACAAGAGACCCAGTACTTC
CASSPAGQETQYF
>TRBV5-4|18|.|TRBJ2-3|.
TGTGCCAGCAGCGTCGGGGGTAGCAGGAGGGCCCTTGGAGATACGCAGTATTTT
CASSVGGSRRALGDTQYF
>TRBV27|15|.|TRBJ2-1|.
TGTGCCAGCAGTCCCGCCGGGGCAGGGCCCACTGAGCAGCTCTTC
CASSPAGAGPTEQLF
>TRBV4-1|15|.|TRBJ1-5|many
TGCGCCAGCAGCCAAGATGGGAGTTTTGGTCAGCCCCAGCATTTT
CASSQDGSFGQPQHF
>TRBV7-8|14|.|TRBJ1-2|.
TGTGCCAGAAGCTTAGATCAAGCTAACTATGGCTACACCTTC
CARSLDQANYGYTF
>TRBV24-1|17|TRBD2|TRBJ2-1|.
TGTGCCACCAGTGATCCTGGACTAGCGGGGGGAAGGAATGAGCAGTTCTTC
CATSDPGLAGGRNEQFF
>TRBV2|14|.|TRBJ1-4|.
TGTGCCAGGAGTGAACGTTCAACTAATGAAAAACTGTTTTTT
CARSERSTNEKLFF
>TRBV3-1|14|.|TRBJ2-5|many
TGTGCCAGCAGCCGAGATGCAGCTCAAGAGACCCAGTACTTC
CASSRDAAQETQYF
>TRBV3-1|15|.|TRBJ2-1|few
TGTGCCAGCAGCCAAGATCCAATGGGGTCCAATGAGCAGTTCTTC
CASSQDPMGSNEQFF
>TRBV2|15|TRBD2|TRBJ2-1|many
TGTGCCAGCAGTCTCCAGCGGGACCCCTTCAATGAGCAGTTCTTC
CASSLQRDPFNEQFF
>TRBV20-1|12|TRBD2|TRBJ2-1|many
TGCAGTGCTAGAACGGGAGGGAATGAGCAGTTCTTC
CSARTGGNEQFF
>TRBV28|12|.|TRBJ2-7|many
TGTGCCAGCAGTGTCGGGTGGTACGAGCAGTACTTC
CASSVGWYEQYF
>TRBV28|16|.|TRBJ1-3|many
TGTGCCAGCAACGGGGGGGCAGGGGCCCGGGGAAACACCATATATTTT
CASNGGAGARGNTIYF
>TRBV18|15|TRBD2|TRBJ2-7|.
TGTGCCAACTCACCGTTGGGGACTAGCGCCTACGAGCAGTACTTC
CANSPLGTSAYEQYF
>TRBV28|13|.|TRBJ2-5|few
TGTGCCAGCGGAATAGAGAACCAAGAGACCCAGTACTTC
CASGIENQETQYF
>TRBV7-2|12|.|TRBJ1-5|many
TGTGCCAGCAGCTTAGCGGGTCAGCCCCAGCATTTT
CASSLAGQPQHF
>TRBV7-8|14|TRBD2|TRBJ2-5|.
TGTGCCAGCAGCTGGGGGGAGGGAGTAGAGACCCAGTACTTC
CASSWGEGVETQYF
>TRBV28|13|TRBD2|TRBJ2-7|.
TGTGCCATCACTACTAGCGAGAAGTACGAGCAGTACTTC
CAITTSEKYEQYF
>TRBV20-1|13|TRBD2|TRBJ2-7|.
TGCAGTGTTCGGACTAGCGGAACCTACTATCAGTACTTC
CSVRTSGTYYQYF
>TRBV19|13|.|TRBJ2-1|.
TGTGCCAGCCGTGAGGGGGGGGACAATGAGCAGTTCTTC
CASREGGDNEQFF
>TRBV7-9|12|.|TRBJ2-3|.
TGTGCCAGAAGCTTAACCCCCGATACGCAGTATTTT
CARSLTPDTQYF
>TRBV6-1|15|.|TRBJ2-7|many
TGTGCCAGCAGTGAAAGGGCGGACGGTTTAGCCGAGCAGTACTTC
CASSERADGLAEQYF
>TRBV4-1|15|TRBD2|TRBJ2-3|.
TGCGCCAGCAGCCACCCAGCGGGGAGCACAGATACGCAGTATTTT
CASSHPAGSTDTQYF
>TRBV5-1|14|.|TRBJ2-5|few
TGCGCCAGCAGTAAGGGACAACACCAAGAGACCCAGTACTTC
CASSKGQHQETQYF
>TRBV7-8|17|TRBD1|TRBJ1-2|.
TGTGCCAGCAGCCCTGTTGGACAGGGACTTTCACTCGGCGGCTACACCTTC
CASSPVGQGLSLGGYTF
>TRBV5-1|15|.|TRBJ2-3|.
TGCGCCAGCAGCTTGGTTGCTGGTAACACAGATACGCAGTATTTT
CASSLVAGNTDTQYF
>TRBV6-1|15|TRBD1|TRBJ1-5|many
TGTGCCAGCAGTCCCGGGACAGGGGGGAATCAGCCCCAGCATTTT
CASSPGTGGNQPQHF
>TRBV2|11|.|TRBJ2-3|.
TGTGCCAGAAGTGGATTAGATACGAAGTATTTT
CARSGLDTKYF
>TRBV5-1|15|TRBD2|TRBJ2-5|few
TGCGCCAGCAGCTCCGGGACTAGCGGGGAAGAGACCCAGTACTTC
CASSSGTSGEETQYF
>TRBV10-3|14|TRBD2|TRBJ2-1|many
TGTGCCATCACTGGACTAGCGGGAAAGAATGAGCAGTTCTTC
CAITGLAGKNEQFF
>TRBV9|14|.|TRBJ2-2|.
TGTGCCAGCAGCGACCTTACAGCCCCCGGGGAGCTGTTTTTT
CASSDLTAPGELFF
>TRBV20-1|15|.|TRBJ2-1|.
TGCAGTGCTTGTGTCTGGGGAAGCTCCTACAATGAGCAGTTCTTT
CSACVWGSSYNEQFF
>TRBV5-1|9|.|TRBJ1-2|few
TGCGCCAGCAGCTTTCACGGGCCCTTC
CASSFHGPF
>TRBV18|16|TRBD2|TRBJ2-7|.
TGTGCCAGCTCACGTAGGGGACTAGCGGGTCCCTACGAGCAGTACTTC
CASSRRGLAGPYEQYF